The present T cell receptor beta chain was sequenced within a study of blood T cell repertoires in COVID-19. Data came from immunoSEQ multiplex PCR; TCRdb stores just in-frame clones and leaves some out. The table includes more than 400,000 clones, about 92% detected once. CDR3 length equals 15 residues. Germline trimming cut 0 bases from V and 0 bases from J; bases unmatched to any gene: 1. Germline assignment: CDR1 GTSNPN and CDR2 SVGIG (reference sequence). The receptor's source is a man aged 18-30 years who had recovered from COVID-19. The chain carries TRBV30 and TRBJ2-3, with 9 bases that match TRBD1. Sequencing used PBMCs or T cells enriched from blood (not recorded which). The CDR3 nucleotides read TGTGCCTGGAGTGTGGGGACAGGGAGCACAGATACGCAGTATTTT. Residues: CAWSVGTGSTDTQYF.